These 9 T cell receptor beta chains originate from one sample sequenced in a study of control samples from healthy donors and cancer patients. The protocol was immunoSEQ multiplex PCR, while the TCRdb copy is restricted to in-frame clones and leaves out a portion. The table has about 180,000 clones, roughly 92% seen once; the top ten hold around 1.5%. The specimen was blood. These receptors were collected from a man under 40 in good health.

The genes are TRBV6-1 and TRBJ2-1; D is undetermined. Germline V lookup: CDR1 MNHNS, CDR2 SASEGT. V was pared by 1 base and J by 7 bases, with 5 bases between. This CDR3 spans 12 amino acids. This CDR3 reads CASSEGRNEQFF. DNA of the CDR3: TGTGCCAGCAGTGAAGGAAGGAATGAGCAGTTCTTC.

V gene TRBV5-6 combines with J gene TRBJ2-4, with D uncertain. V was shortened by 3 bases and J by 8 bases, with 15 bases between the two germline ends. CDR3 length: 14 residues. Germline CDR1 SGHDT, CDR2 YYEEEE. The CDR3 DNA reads TGTGCCAGCAGCTCCTCCCGCGTCTGGGACATTCAGTACTTC. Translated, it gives CASSSSRVWDIQYF.

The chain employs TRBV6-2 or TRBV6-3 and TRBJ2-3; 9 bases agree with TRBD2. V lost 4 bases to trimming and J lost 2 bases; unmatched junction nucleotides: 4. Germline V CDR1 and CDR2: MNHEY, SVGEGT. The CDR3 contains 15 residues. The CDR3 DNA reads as TGTGCCAGCAGTTTCGGCGGGGGGGCCACAGATACGCAGTATTTT. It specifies CASSFGGGATDTQYF.

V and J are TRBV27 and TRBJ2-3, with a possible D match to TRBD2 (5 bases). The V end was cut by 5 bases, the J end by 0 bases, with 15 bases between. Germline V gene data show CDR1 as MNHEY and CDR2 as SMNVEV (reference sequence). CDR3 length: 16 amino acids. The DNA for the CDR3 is TGTGCCAGCAGTCAGAGGGTGGTAACTAGCACAGATACGCAGTATTTT. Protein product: CASSQRVVTSTDTQYF.

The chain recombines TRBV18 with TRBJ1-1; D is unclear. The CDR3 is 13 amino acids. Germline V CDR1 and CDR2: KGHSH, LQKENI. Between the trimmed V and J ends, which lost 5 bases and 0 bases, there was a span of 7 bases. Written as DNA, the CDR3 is TGTGCCAGCTCATCACAAGTGAACACTGAAGCTTTCTTT. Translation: CASSSQVNTEAFF.

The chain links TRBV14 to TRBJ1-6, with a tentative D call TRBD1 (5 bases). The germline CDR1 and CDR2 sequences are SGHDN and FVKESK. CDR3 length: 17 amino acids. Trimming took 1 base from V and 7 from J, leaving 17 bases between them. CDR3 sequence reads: CASSQAGTPTGNSPLHF. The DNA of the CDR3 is TGTGCCAGCAGCCAAGCCGGGACTCCCACCGGGAATTCACCCCTCCACTTT.

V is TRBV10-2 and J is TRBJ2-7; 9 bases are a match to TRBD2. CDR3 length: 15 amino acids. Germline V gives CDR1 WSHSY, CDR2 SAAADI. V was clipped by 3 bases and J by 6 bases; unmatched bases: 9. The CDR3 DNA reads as TGCGCCAGCAGTGAATCTAGCGGGACCCTCAGCGAGCAGTACTTC. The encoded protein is CASSESSGTLSEQYF.

In DNA, the CDR3 is TGTGCCAGTAGTACCAACTACGACAAAAGGAATCAGCCCCAGCATTTT. Amino acid sequence: CASSTNYDKRNQPQHF. The gene calls are TRBV19 and TRBJ1-5; no clear D. The CDR3 extends over 16 amino acids. Germline V CDR1 and CDR2: LNHDA, SQIVND (reference sequence). Trimming removed 4 bases at V and 4 bases at J, with 17 bases between.

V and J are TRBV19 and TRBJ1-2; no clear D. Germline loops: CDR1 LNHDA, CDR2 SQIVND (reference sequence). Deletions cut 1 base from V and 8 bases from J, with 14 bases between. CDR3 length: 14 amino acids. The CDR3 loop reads CASSIGRVSRGYTF. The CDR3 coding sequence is TGTGCCAGTAGTATAGGAAGGGTATCCAGAGGCTACACCTTC.